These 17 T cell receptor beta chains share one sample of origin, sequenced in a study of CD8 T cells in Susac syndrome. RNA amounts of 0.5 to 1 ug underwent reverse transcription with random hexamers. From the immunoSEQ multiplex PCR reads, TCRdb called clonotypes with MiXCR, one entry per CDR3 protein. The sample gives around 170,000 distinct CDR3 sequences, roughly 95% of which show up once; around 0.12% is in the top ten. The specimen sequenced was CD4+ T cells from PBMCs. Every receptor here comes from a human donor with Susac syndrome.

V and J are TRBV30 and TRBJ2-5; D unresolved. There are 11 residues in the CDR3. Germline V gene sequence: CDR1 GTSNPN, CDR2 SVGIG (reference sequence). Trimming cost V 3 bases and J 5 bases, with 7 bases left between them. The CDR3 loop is CAWREMETQYF. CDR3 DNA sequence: TGTGCCTGGAGGGAAATGGAGACCCAGTACTTC.

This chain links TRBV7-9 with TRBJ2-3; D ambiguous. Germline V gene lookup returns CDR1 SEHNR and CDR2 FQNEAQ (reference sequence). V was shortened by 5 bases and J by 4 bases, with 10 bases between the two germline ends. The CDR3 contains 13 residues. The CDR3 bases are TGTGCCAGCAGCCCCACGAACCCAGATACGCAGTATTTT. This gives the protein CASSPTNPDTQYF.

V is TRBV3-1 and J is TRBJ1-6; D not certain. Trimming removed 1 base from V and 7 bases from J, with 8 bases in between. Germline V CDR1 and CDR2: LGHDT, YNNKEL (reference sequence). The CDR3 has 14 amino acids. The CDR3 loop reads CASSQVQANSPLHF. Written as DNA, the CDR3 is TGTGCCAGCAGCCAAGTTCAGGCGAATTCACCCCTCCACTTT.

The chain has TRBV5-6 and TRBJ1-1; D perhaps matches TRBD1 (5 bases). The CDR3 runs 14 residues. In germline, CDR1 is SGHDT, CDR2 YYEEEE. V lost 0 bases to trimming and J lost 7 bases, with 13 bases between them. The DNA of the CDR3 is TGTGCCAGCAGCTTGGTCCAGGGAGCGGTTGAAGCTTTCTTT. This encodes CASSLVQGAVEAFF.

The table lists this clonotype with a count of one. The CDR3 DNA sequence: TGTGCCATCAGTCCCCGGGGCGGGGACGATGAGCAGTTCTTC. This encodes CAISPRGGDDEQFF. This rearrangement joins TRBV10-3 to TRBJ2-1; the D gene is possibly TRBD2 (6 bases). The V gene lost 5 bases and the J gene lost 8 bases, with 16 bases spanning the gap. Germline values: CDR1 ENHRY, CDR2 SYGVKD. The CDR3 spans 14 residues.

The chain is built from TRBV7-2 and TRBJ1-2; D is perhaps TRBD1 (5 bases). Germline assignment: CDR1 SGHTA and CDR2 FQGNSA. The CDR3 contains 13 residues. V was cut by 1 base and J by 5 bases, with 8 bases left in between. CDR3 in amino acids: CASSLGKGYGYTF. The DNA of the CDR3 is TGTGCCAGCAGCTTAGGGAAGGGGTATGGCTACACCTTC.

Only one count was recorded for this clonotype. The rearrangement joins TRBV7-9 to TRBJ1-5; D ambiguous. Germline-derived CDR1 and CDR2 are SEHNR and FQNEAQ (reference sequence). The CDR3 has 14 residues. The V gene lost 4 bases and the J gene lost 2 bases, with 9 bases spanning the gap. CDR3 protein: CASSYAGRNQPQHF. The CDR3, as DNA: TGTGCCAGCAGCTACGCTGGGCGCAATCAGCCCCAGCATTTT.

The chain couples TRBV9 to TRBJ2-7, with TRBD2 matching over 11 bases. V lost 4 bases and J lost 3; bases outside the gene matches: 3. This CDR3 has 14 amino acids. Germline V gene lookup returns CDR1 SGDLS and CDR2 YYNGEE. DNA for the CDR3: TGTGCCAGCAGCCTAGCGGGAGGTTTCTACGAGCAGTACTTC. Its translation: CASSLAGGFYEQYF.

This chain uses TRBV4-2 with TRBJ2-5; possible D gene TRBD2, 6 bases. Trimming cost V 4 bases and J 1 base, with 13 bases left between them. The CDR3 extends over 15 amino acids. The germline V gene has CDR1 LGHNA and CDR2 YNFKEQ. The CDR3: CASSLGLSLQETQYF. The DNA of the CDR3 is TGTGCCAGCAGCCTGGGACTGTCCCTCCAAGAGACCCAGTACTTC.

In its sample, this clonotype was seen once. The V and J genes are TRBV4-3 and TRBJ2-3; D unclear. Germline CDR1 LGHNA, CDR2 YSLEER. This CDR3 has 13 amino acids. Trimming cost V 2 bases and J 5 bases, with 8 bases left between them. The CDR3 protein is CASSQRPGDTQYF. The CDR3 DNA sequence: TGCGCCAGCAGCCAACGACCGGGAGATACGCAGTATTTT.

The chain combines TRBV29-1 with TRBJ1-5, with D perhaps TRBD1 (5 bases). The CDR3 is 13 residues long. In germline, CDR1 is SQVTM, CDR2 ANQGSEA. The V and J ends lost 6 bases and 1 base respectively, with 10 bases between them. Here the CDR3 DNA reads TGCAGCGTAGGACACAACAGCAATCAGCCCCAGCATTTT. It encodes CSVGHNSNQPQHF.

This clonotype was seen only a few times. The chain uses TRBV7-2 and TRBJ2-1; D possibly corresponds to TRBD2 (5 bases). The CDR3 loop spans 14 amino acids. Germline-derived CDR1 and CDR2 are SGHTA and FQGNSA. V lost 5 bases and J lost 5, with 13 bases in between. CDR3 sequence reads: CASSARTGHNEQFF. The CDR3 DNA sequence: TGTGCCAGCAGCGCCCGGACTGGGCACAATGAGCAGTTCTTC.

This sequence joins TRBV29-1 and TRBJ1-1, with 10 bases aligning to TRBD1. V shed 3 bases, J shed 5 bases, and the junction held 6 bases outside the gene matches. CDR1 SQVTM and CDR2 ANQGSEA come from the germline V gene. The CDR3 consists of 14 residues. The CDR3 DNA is TGCAGCGTTGAGAAAGGGACAGGGGAGACTGAAGCTTTCTTT. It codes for CSVEKGTGETEAFF.

The CDR3 loop is CSVHVGSGTEAFF. CDR3 coding DNA: TGCAGCGTGCACGTGGGGTCGGGCACTGAAGCTTTCTTT. The rearrangement joins TRBV29-1 to TRBJ1-1, with D unresolved. The CDR3 has 13 residues. Per germline, CDR1 SQVTM and CDR2 ANQGSEA. Trimming removed 6 bases at V and 4 bases at J, with 15 bases between.

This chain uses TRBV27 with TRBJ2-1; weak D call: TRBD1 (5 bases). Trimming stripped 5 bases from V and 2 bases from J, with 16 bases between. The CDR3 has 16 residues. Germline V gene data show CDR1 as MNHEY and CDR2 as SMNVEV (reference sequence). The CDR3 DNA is TGTGCCAGCAGTCCCCCCAGGGTAAGGCCCTACAATGAGCAGTTCTTC. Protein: CASSPPRVRPYNEQFF.

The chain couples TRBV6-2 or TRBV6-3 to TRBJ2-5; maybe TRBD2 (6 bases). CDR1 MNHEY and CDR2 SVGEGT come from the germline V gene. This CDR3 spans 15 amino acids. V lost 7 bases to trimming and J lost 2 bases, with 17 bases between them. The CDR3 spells CASTPLRAGQETQYF. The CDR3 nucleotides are TGTGCCAGCACCCCCTTACGGGCGGGACAAGAGACCCAGTACTTC.

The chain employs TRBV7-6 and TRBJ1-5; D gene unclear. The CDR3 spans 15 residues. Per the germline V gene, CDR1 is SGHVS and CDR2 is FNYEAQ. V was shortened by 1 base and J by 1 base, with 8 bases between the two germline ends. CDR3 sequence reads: CASSLDSASNQPQHF. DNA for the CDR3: TGTGCCAGCAGCTTAGATTCAGCGAGCAATCAGCCCCAGCATTTT.